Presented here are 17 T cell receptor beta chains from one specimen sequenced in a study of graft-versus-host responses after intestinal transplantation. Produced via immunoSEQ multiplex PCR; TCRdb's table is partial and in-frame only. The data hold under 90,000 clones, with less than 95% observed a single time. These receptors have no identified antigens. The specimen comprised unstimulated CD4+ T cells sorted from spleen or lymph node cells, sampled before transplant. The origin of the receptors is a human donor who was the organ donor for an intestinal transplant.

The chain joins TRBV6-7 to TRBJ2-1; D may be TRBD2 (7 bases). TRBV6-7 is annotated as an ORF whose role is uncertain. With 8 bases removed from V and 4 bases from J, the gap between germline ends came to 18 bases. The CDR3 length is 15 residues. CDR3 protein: CASPGGGGLYNEQFF. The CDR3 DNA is TGTGCCAGCCCCGGAGGCGGGGGCCTATACAATGAGCAGTTCTTC.

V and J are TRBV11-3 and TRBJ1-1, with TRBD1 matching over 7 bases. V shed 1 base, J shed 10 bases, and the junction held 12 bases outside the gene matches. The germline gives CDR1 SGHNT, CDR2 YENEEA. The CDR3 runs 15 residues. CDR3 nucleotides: TGTGCCAGCAGCTTAGGGACAGGAGGGTCAAGAGGAGCTTTCTTT. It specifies CASSLGTGGSRGAFF.

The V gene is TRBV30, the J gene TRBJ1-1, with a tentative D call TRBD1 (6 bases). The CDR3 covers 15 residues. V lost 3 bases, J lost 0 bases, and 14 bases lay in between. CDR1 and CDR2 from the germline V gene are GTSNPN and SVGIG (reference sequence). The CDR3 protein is CAWRDPRQVNTEAFF. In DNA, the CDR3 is TGTGCCTGGAGGGATCCCCGACAGGTGAACACTGAAGCTTTCTTT. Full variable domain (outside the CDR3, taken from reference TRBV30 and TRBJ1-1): SQTIHQWPATLVQPVGSPLSLECTVEGTSNPNLYWYRQAAGRGLQLLFYSVGIGQISSEVPQNLSASRPQDRQFILSSKKLLLSDSGFYLCAWRDPRQVNTEAFFGQGTRLTVV.

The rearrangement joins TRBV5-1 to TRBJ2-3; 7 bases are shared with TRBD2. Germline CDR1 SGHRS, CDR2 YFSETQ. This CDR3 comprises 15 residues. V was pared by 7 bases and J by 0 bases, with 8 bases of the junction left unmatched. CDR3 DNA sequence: TGCGCCAGCGGGTTGTCGGGGGGAAGCACAGATACGCAGTATTTT. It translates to CASGLSGGSTDTQYF. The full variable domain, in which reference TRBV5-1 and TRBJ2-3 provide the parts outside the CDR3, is KAGVTQTPRYLIKTRGQQVTLSCSPISGHRSVSWYQQTPGQGLQFLFEYFSETQRNKGNFPGRFSGRQFSNSRSEMNVSTLELGDSALYLCASGLSGGSTDTQYFGPGTRLTVL.

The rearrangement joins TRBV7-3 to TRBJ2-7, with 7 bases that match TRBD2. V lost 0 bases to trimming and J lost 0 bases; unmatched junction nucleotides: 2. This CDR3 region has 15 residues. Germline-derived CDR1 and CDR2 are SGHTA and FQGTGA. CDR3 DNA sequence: TGTGCCAGCAGCTTAACTGGCGGGAGCTCCTACGAGCAGTACTTC. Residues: CASSLTGGSSYEQYF.

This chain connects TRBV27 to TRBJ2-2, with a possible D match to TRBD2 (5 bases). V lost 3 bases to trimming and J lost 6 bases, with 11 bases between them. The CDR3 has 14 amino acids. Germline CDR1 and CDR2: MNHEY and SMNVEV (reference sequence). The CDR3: CASSFRWESGELFF. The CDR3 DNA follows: TGTGCCAGCAGTTTTAGGTGGGAGTCCGGGGAGCTGTTTTTT.

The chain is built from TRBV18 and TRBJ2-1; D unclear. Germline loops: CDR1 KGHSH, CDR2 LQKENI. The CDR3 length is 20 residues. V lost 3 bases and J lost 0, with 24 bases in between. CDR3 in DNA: TGTGCCAGCTCACCCGGCCTAGTTCTATTTATTTCCCCCTCCTACAATGAGCAGTTCTTC. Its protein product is CASSPGLVLFISPSYNEQFF.

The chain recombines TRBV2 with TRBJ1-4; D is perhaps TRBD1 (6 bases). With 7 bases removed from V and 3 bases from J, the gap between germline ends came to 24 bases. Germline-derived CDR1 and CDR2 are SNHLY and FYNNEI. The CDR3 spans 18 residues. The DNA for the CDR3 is TGTGCCAGCACCCCGGGAGGGGGACGTATAGGTGCTAATGAAAAACTGTTTTTT. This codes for CASTPGGGRIGANEKLFF.

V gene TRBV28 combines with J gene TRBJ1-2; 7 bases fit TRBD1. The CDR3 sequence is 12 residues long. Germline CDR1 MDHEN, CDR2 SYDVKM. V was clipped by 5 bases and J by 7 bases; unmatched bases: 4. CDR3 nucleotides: TGTGCCAGCAGTAGTGGGACAGCTGGCTACACCTTC. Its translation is CASSSGTAGYTF.

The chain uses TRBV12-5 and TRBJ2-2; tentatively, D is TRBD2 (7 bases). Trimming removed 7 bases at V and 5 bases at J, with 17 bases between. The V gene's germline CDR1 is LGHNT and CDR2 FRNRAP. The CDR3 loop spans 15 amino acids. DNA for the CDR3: TGTGCTAGTGTTGTGGGGGGGGGCTGGACCGGGGAGCTGTTTTTT. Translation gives CASVVGGGWTGELFF.

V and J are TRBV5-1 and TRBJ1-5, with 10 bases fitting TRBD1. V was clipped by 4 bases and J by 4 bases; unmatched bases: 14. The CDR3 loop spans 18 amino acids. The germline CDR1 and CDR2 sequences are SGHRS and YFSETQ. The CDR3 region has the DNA TGCGCCAGCAGCCACGGGACAGGGGCCTCACGGGCGAATCAGCCCCAGCATTTT. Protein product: CASSHGTGASRANQPQHF.

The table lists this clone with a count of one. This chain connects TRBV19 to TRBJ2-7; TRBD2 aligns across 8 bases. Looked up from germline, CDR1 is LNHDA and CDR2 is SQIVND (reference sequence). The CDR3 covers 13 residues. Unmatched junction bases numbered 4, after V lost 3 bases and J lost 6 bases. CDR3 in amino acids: CASSISAGGEQYF. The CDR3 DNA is TGTGCCAGTAGTATTAGCGCGGGGGGCGAGCAGTACTTC.

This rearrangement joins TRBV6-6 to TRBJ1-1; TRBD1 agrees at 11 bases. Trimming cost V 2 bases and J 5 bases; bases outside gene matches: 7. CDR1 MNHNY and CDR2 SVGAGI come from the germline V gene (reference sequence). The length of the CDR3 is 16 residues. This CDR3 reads CASSYGDRGSGTEAFF. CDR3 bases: TGTGCCAGCAGTTACGGGGACAGGGGGTCGGGTACTGAAGCTTTCTTT.

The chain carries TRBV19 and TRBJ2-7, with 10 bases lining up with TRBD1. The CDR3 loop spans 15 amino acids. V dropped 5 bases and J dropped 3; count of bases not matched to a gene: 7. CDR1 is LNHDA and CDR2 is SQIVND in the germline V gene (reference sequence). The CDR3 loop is CASSLSRDRGYEQYF. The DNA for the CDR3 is TGTGCCAGTAGTTTAAGCCGGGACAGGGGCTACGAGCAGTACTTC. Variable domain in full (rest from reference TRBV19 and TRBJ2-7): DGGITQSPKYLFRKEGQNVTLSCEQNLNHDAMYWYRQDPGQGLRLIYYSQIVNDFQKGDIAEGYSVSREKKESFPLTVTSAQKNPTAFYLCASSLSRDRGYEQYFGPGTRLTVT.

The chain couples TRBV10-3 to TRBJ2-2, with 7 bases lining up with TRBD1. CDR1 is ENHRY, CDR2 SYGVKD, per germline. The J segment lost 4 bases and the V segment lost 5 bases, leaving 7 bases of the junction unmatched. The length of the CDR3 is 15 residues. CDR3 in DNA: TGTGCCATCAGTCCAAATACAGGGGCCACCGGGGAGCTGTTTTTT. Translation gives CAISPNTGATGELFF.

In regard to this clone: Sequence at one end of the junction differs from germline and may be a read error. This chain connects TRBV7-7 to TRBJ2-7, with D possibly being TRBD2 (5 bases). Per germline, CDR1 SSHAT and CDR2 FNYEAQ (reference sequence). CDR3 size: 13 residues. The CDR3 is CASSQGVGDEQYF. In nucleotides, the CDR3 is TGTGCTAGCAGCCAAGGAGTCGGGGACGAGCAGTACTTC.

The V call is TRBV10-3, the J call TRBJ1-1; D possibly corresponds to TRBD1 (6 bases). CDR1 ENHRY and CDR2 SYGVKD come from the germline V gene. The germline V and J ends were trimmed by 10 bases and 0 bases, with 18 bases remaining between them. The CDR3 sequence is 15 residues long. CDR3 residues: CATSDSKRMNTEAFF. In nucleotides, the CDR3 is TGTGCCACCTCGGACAGCAAGAGGATGAACACTGAAGCTTTCTTT.